This entry features one T cell receptor beta chain sequence. Primers used in a second PCR of roughly 6 to 12 cycles were a sample-barcoded 5' primer and a J-beta primer mix. TCRdb processed the 5' RACE reads anew with MiXCR; each CDR3 protein has one entry. Among around 1.5 million distinct CDR3 sequences listed, about 32% were seen once. The data are from a study of blood T cells in healthy people across ages. From germline, CDR1 is MNHNS and CDR2 SASEGT. Unmatched junction bases numbered 9, after V lost 4 bases and J lost 3 bases. This CDR3 has 15 amino acids. J is TRBJ2-7 and V is TRBV6-1; 7 bases fit TRBD2. Sequenced input: blood. The source of this sequence is a young woman in good health. The DNA of the CDR3 is TGTGCCAGCAGTGGAGGGCTAGCGGTAGACTACGAGCAGTACTTC. It specifies CASSGGLAVDYEQYF.